This TCR beta chain was identified in a study of blood T cell repertoires in COVID-19. Study information: Researchers got acute and convalescent COVID-19 samples from the United States, Italy and Spain. Sources were T cells, B-cell-depleted T cells, or PBMCs; the material itself was cDNA or gDNA.

This CDR3 has 13 amino acids. Trimming took off 4 bases at V and 0 bases at J, with 9 bases between the two ends. In germline, CDR1 is SQVTM, CDR2 ANQGSEA. Source study methods: Counts of nucleated cells, estimated from reference gene primer amplification, were obtained. The data were produced by immunoSEQ multiplex PCR, yet TCRdb's version contains in-frame clones alone and is incomplete. That table gives V, J and clone size, and the DNA gave D and trimming. Here the sample spans about 260,000 clones, over 80% being singletons. This clonotype originated in a man aged 55-75 years who had recovered from COVID-19. The sample was peripheral blood. The chain combines TRBV29-1 with TRBJ1-1; D is ambiguous. CDR3 loop: CSVVAELNTEAFF. As DNA, the CDR3 is TGCAGCGTTGTTGCGGAGCTGAACACTGAAGCTTTCTTT.